The clone carrying this T cell receptor (beta chain) has more than one count but fewer than ten. Its specificity is unknown. The PCR used 60 Vbeta and 13 Jbeta primers. Profiling relied on immunoSEQ multiplex PCR, and the TCRdb table lists in-frame clones only, not all of them. The sample shows under 200,000 clones, 80% to 90% of them seen only once. This record belongs to a study of cytomegalovirus exposure and HLA in healthy donors. Broader study findings: As was reported, the classifier diagnosed cytomegalovirus status with high specificity and sensitivity.

V dropped 6 bases and J dropped 6; count of bases not matched to a gene: 18. Germline-derived CDR1 and CDR2 are SGHRS and YFSETQ. The CDR3 length is 16 residues. This chain uses TRBV5-1 with TRBJ2-7, with 7 bases identical to TRBD2. Sequenced material: PBMCs. The sequence came from a woman in her 30s in good health and CMV-seronegative. The CDR3 here is CASTLLGGTTAGEQYF. Written as DNA, the CDR3 is TGCGCCAGCACCCTACTCGGAGGGACTACCGCCGGCGAGCAGTACTTC.